There are many counts of the clone carrying this T cell receptor (beta chain). Its antigen is currently unknown. This record comes from a study of naive and memory T cell subsets. Four PCR rounds used nested alpha and beta constant region primers plus the SP2 primer. From the UMI-ligation and nested PCR reads, TCRdb called clonotypes with MiXCR, one entry per CDR3 protein. The table records about 37,000 distinct CDR3 sequences, approximately 10% of them present only once. The CDR3 is 15 amino acids. The ends lost 5 bases at V and 9 bases at J; junction bases unmatched: 11. CDR1 is SGHTA, CDR2 FQGNSA, per germline. This sample's treatment: skin biopsy from PPD injection site in Mantoux-positive individual. The library had UMIs added by 3' ligation of an oligonucleotide to TCR cDNA. Skin biopsies came from PPD injection sites in Mantoux-positive individuals. Reverse transcription used DNase-treated unsorted total RNA, aiming for roughly 1 to 1,100 ng.

Study results and limitations: Both skin biopsy types reportedly yielded TCRs, tuberculin sites far more. This RNA-based method may be sensitive to activation-related transcript changes.

The V call is TRBV7-2, the J call TRBJ2-1; 9 positions match TRBD1. The TCR originated in an adult in good health. Sample: skin, taken from a tuberculin skin test site. CDR3 sequence: CASSIQSGTGIEQFF. CDR3 DNA: TGTGCCAGCAGCATTCAATCCGGGACAGGGATTGAGCAGTTCTTC.